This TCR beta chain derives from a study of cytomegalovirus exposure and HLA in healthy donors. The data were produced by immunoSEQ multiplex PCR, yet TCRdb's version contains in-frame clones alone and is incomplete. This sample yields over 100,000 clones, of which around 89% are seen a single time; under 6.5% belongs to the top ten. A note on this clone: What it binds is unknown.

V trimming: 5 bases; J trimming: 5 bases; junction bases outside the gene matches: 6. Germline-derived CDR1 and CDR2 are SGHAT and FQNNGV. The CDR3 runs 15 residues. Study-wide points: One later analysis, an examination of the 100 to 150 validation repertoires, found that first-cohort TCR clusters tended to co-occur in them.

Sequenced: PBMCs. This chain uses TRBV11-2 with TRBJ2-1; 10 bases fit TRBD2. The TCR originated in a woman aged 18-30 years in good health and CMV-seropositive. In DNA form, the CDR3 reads TGTGCCAGCAGCACGAGAACTAGCGGGGACAATGAGCAGTTCTTC. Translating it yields CASSTRTSGDNEQFF.